Reported below is one T cell receptor beta chain. The data originate from a study of T-cell reconstitution after alpha-beta-depleted transplantation in children. Unique molecular identifiers were used in preparing the TCRbeta library. MiXCR, run by TCRdb on the PCR reads, gives a single entry per CDR3 protein. The profile shows around 360,000 distinct CDR3 sequences, approximately 10% of them singletons. This TCR derives from a human donor who donated a stem cell graft to a child with acute lymphoblastic leukemia. This specimen consisted of PBMCs from the stem cell graft donor, obtained from the stem cell graft.

CDR3 bases: TGCGCCAGCAGCCAAGGTCTGGGGGCCTACGAGCAGTACTTC. Translated, it gives CASSQGLGAYEQYF. The chain uses TRBV4-3 and TRBJ2-7; the D gene could be TRBD1 or TRBD2 (5 bases each). The ends were cut back, 1 base at V and 2 bases at J, with 9 bases in the middle. The germline CDR1 and CDR2 sequences are LGHNA and YSLEER. This CDR3 has 14 residues.